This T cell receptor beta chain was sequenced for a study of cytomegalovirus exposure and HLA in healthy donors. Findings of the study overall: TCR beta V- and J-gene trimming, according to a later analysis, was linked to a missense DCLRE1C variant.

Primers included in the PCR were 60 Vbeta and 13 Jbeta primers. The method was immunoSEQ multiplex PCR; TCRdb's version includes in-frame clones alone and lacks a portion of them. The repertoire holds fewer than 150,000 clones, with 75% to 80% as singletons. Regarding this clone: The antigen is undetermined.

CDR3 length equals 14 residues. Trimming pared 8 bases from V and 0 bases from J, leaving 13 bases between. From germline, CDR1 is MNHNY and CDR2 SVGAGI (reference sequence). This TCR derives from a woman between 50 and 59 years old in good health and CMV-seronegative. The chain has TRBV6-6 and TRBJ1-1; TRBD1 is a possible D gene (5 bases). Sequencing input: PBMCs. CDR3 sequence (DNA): TGTGCCAGCGCGGGGCAGGCGATGAACACTGAAGCTTTCTTT. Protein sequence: CASAGQAMNTEAFF.